Listed below are T cell receptor beta chains from one sample, sequenced in a study of cytomegalovirus exposure and HLA in healthy donors. Here immunoSEQ multiplex PCR was the method, and the copy in TCRdb shows in-frame clones only, minus some. Seen here are roughly 100,000 clones, about 74% observed once, and the top ten hold roughly 15%. Sequencing was done on a sample of PBMCs. These receptors came from a woman between 50 and 59 years old in good health and CMV-seropositive. The conserved cysteine and the conserved F or W are not part of the CDR3 here. Each record gives: D gene, V gene, clone size, J gene, CDR3 protein. A D gene is named only where the DNA matches it firmly. The size entry is marked missing in some rows and otherwise reads once, few, many or a size class.

D: .; V: TRBV5-4; size: .; J: TRBJ1-2; CDR3: ASSLMEGFKYGYT
D: TRBD2; V: TRBV7-9; size: .; J: TRBJ2-5; CDR3: ASSSPRGLAVETQY
D: TRBD1; V: TRBV6-5; size: .; J: TRBJ2-7; CDR3: ASSYFQGAYEQY
D: .; V: TRBV5-4; size: .; J: TRBJ1-4; CDR3: ATVGGAGEKLF
D: .; V: TRBV7-3; size: .; J: TRBJ2-1; CDR3: ASSPPTNNEQF
D: TRBD1; V: TRBV5-1; size: few; J: TRBJ2-7; CDR3: ASSSGGTSYEQY
D: .; V: TRBV30; size: .; J: TRBJ2-2; CDR3: AWSVILSLAGNTGELF
D: .; V: TRBV9; size: .; J: TRBJ2-7; CDR3: ASSVDWDNSYEQY
D: .; V: TRBV7-2; size: once; J: TRBJ1-3; CDR3: ASSLGRDSGNTIY
D: .; V: TRBV4-1; size: once; J: TRBJ2-1; CDR3: ASSLIGVWDSQF
D: .; V: TRBV18; size: .; J: TRBJ1-3; CDR3: ASSPNDSAGNTIY
D: TRBD2; V: TRBV7-2; size: .; J: TRBJ2-3; CDR3: ASPPAGGVSTDTQY
D: TRBD2; V: TRBV5-6; size: .; J: TRBJ2-7; CDR3: ASSWGGVGIQSSEQY
D: .; V: TRBV19; size: .; J: TRBJ1-3; CDR3: ASSRSGDFTGNTIY
D: .; V: TRBV4-1; size: .; J: TRBJ1-3; CDR3: ASSQDEAGNTIY
D: TRBD1; V: TRBV7-2; size: .; J: TRBJ1-1; CDR3: ASSPQGDRTEAF
D: .; V: TRBV10-1; size: few; J: TRBJ2-3; CDR3: ASSESGVGTQY
D: TRBD2; V: TRBV19; size: .; J: TRBJ2-3; CDR3: ASSPREGTITDTQY
D: TRBD2; V: TRBV7-9; size: .; J: TRBJ2-7; CDR3: ASSLGRGGSYEQY
D: TRBD1; V: TRBV7-9; size: .; J: TRBJ2-6; CDR3: ASSAPGTGASGANVLT
D: .; V: TRBV9; size: .; J: TRBJ1-2; CDR3: ASSPPTGNYGYT
D: .; V: TRBV4-2; size: .; J: TRBJ1-1; CDR3: ASSEWQAMNTEAF
D: .; V: TRBV28; size: .; J: TRBJ2-3; CDR3: ASSRDQDTQY
D: TRBD2; V: TRBV11-2; size: once; J: TRBJ2-3; CDR3: ASSLSLAGGPDTQY
D: TRBD1; V: TRBV4-1; size: .; J: TRBJ1-5; CDR3: ASSLQGAGGGIQPQH
D: TRBD2; V: TRBV29-1; size: few; J: TRBJ2-1; CDR3: SVGTSGRILNEQF
D: .; V: TRBV9; size: .; J: TRBJ2-5; CDR3: ASSAREGTQY
D: TRBD2; V: TRBV7-2; size: .; J: TRBJ2-1; CDR3: ASSSRLAGVSYNEQF
D: .; V: TRBV19; size: .; J: TRBJ2-6; CDR3: ASSMGGAVGANVLT
D: .; V: TRBV27; size: .; J: TRBJ1-4; CDR3: ASSLSVKPEKLF
D: .; V: TRBV5-1; size: .; J: TRBJ1-2; CDR3: ASSFSGLRSYGYT
D: .; V: TRBV7-9; size: .; J: TRBJ1-1; CDR3: SSSLDTGPNTEAF
D: TRBD1; V: TRBV6-1; size: few; J: TRBJ1-1; CDR3: ASRTGTGGTEAF
D: .; V: TRBV5-1; size: .; J: TRBJ1-1; CDR3: ASSWRRNTEAF
D: TRBD1; V: TRBV11-2; size: .; J: TRBJ1-2; CDR3: ASSQGGSYGYT
D: TRBD2; V: TRBV7-2; size: .; J: TRBJ2-7; CDR3: ASSLAGTSAYEQY
D: .; V: TRBV5-5; size: .; J: TRBJ2-5; CDR3: ASNRDIQQETQY
D: TRBD2; V: TRBV6-4; size: .; J: TRBJ2-3; CDR3: ASSDRAGGPHTQY
D: TRBD2; V: TRBV4-2; size: .; J: .; CDR3: ASSQESGTSVRFNYEQY
D: .; V: TRBV7-3; size: .; J: TRBJ2-7; CDR3: ASSLGRDYEQY
D: TRBD1; V: TRBV4-3; size: few; J: TRBJ1-1; CDR3: ASSLATGVNTEAF
D: TRBD1; V: TRBV28; size: .; J: TRBJ2-7; CDR3: ASSFLGQGGTYEQY
D: .; V: TRBV9; size: few; J: TRBJ2-5; CDR3: ASSVAGSQTQY
D: TRBD1; V: TRBV10-1; size: .; J: TRBJ1-1; CDR3: ASSRAGTGATEAF